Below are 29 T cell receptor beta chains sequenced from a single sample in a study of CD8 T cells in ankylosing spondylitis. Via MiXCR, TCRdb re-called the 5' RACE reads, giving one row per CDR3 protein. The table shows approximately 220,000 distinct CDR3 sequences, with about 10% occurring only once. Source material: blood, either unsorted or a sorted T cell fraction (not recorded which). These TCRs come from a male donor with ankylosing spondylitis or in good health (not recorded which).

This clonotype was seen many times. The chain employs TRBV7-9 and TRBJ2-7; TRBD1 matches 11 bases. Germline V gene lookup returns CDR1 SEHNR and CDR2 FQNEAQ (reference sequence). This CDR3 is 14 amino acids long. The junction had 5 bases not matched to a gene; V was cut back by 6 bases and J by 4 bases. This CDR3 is CASSGTGGRYEQYF. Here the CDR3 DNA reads TGTGCCAGCAGTGGGACAGGGGGTCGGTACGAGCAGTACTTC.

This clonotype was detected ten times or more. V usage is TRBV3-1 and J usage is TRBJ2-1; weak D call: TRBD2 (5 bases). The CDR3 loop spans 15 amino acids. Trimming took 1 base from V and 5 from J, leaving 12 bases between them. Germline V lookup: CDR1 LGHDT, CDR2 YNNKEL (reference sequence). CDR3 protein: CASSQVSVSHNEQFF. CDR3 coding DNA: TGTGCCAGCAGCCAAGTTAGCGTTTCCCACAATGAGCAGTTCTTC.

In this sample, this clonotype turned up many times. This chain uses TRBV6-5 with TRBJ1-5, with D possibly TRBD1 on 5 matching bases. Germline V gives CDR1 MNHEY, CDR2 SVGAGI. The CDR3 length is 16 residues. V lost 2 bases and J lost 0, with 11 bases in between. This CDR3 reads CASSYRQPFSNQPQHF. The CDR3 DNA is TGTGCCAGCAGTTACCGACAGCCTTTTAGCAATCAGCCCCAGCATTTT.

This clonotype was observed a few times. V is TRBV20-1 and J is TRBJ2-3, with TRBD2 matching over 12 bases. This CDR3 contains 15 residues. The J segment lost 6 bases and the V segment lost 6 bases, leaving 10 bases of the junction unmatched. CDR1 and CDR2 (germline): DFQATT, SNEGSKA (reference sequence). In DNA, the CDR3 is TGCAGTGCCATACCGGCGACTAGCGGGGGCGATACGCAGTATTTT. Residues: CSAIPATSGGDTQYF.

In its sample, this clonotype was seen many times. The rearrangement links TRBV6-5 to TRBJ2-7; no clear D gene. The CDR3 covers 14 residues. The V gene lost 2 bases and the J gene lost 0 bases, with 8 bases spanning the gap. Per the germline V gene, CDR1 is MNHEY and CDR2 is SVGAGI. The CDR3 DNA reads TGTGCCAGCAGTTACAGCCAGAGCTCCTACGAGCAGTACTTC. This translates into CASSYSQSSYEQYF.

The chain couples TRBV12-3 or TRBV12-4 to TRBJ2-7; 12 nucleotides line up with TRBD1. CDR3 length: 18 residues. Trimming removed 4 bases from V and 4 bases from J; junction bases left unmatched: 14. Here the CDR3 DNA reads TGTGCCAGCAGTTCCGGGACAGGGGGCTTCTCGTCCCTGTACGAGCAGTACTTC. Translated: CASSSGTGGFSSLYEQYF.

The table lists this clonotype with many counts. CDR3 nucleotides: TGCGCCAGCAGCTTGCGGGACAGGGGCACCGGGGAGCTGTTTTTT. Translated, it gives CASSLRDRGTGELFF. The rearrangement links TRBV5-1 to TRBJ2-2; 10 bases fit TRBD1. Looked up from germline, CDR1 is SGHRS and CDR2 is YFSETQ. The CDR3 runs to 15 residues. Losses at the gene ends were 1 base for V and 4 bases for J; bases not matched to a gene: 1.

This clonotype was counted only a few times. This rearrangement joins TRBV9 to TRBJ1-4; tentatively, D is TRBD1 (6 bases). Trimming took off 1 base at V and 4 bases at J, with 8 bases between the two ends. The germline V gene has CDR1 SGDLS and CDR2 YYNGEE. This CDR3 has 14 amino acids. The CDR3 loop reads CASSVQGNNEKLFF. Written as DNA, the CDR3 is TGTGCCAGCAGCGTACAGGGGAATAATGAAAAACTGTTTTTT.

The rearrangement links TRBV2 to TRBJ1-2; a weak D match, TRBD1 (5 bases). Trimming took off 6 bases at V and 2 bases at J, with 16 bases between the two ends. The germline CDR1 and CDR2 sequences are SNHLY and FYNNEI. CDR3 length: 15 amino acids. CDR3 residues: CASSPGGAANYGYTF. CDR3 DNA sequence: TGTGCCAGCAGCCCGGGAGGGGCAGCCAACTATGGCTACACCTTC.

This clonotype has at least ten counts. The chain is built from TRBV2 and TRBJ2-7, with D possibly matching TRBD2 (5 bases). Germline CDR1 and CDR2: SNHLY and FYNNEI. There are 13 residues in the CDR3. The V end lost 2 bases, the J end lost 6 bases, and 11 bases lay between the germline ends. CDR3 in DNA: TGTGCCAGCAGTGAATCCGGGGAAGGCGAGCAGTACTTC. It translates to CASSESGEGEQYF.

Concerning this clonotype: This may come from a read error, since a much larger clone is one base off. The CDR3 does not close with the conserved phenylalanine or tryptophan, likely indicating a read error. The CDR3 nucleotides are TGTGCCAGCAGCCAAATGGTCATGGGGGAAGGGAATGGCTACACCTCC. Amino acids: CASSQMVMGEGNGYTS. This chain uses TRBV3-1 with TRBJ1-2, with D perhaps matching TRBD1 (5 bases). V was shortened by 2 bases and J by 6 bases, with 19 bases between the two germline ends. This CDR3 is 16 amino acids long. The germline V gene encodes CDR1 LGHDT and CDR2 YNNKEL (reference sequence).

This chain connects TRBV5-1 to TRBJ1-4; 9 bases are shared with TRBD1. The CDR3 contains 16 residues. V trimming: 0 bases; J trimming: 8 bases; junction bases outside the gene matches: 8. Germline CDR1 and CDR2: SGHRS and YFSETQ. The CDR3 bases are TGCGCCAGCAGCTTGGCTGTCGGGACAGGGAGCGAAAAACTGTTTTTT. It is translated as CASSLAVGTGSEKLFF.

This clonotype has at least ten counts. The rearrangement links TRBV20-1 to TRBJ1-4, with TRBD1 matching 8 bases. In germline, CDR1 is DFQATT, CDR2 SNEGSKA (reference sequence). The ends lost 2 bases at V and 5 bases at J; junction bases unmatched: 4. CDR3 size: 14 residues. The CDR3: CSARKGQVNEKLFF. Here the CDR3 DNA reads TGCAGTGCTAGAAAGGGACAGGTCAATGAAAAACTGTTTTTT.

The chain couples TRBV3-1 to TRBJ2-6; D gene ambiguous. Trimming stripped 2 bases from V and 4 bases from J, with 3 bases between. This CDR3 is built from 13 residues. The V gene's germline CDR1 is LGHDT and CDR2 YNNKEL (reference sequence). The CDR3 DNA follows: TGTGCCAGCAGCCAATTGGGGGCCAACGTCCTGACTTTC. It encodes CASSQLGANVLTF.

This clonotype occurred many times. The CDR3 DNA reads as TGTGCCAGCAGCTCCCTAGCGGGGGATGGAGCAGATACGCAGTATTTT. Translating gives CASSSLAGDGADTQYF. The chain has TRBV7-2 and TRBJ2-3; TRBD2 matches at 10 bases. V shed 4 bases and J 4 bases; nucleotides not matched to a gene: 8. CDR1 is SGHTA and CDR2 is FQGNSA in the germline V gene. CDR3 size: 16 residues. Full variable domain (rest looked up from reference TRBV7-2 and TRBJ2-3): GAGVSQSPSNKVTEKGKDVELRCDPISGHTALYWYRQSLGQGLEFLIYFQGNSAPDKSGLPSDRFSAERTGGSVSTLTIQRTQQEDSAVYLCASSSLAGDGADTQYFGPGTRLTVL.

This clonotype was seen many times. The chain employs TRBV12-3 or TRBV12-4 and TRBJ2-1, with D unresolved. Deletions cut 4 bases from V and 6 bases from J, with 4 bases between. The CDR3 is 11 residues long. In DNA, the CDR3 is TGTGCCAGCAGTTCGATCAATGAGCAGTTCTTC. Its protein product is CASSSINEQFF.

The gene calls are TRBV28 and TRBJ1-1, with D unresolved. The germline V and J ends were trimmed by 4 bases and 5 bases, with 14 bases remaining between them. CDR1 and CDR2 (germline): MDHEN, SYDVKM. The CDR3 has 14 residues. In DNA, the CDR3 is TGTGCCAGCAGTTCTCCCCGGCGAGGTACTGAAGCTTTCTTT. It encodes CASSSPRRGTEAFF.

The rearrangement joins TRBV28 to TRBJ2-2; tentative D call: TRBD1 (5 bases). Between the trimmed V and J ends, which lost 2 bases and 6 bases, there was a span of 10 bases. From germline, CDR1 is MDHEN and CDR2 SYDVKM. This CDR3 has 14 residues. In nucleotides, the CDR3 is TGTGCCAGCAGTTTAGGGCAGGGATCCGGGGAGCTGTTTTTT. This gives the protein CASSLGQGSGELFF.

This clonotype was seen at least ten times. In DNA form, the CDR3 reads TGTGCCAGCAGCTTACCCGAGAACACTGAAGCTTTCTTT. Its translation is CASSLPENTEAFF. The V and J genes are TRBV11-2 and TRBJ1-1; D not certain. The CDR3 length is 13 residues. CDR1 and CDR2 from the germline V gene are SGHAT and FQNNGV. V was trimmed by 2 bases and J by 1 base, leaving 5 bases between them.

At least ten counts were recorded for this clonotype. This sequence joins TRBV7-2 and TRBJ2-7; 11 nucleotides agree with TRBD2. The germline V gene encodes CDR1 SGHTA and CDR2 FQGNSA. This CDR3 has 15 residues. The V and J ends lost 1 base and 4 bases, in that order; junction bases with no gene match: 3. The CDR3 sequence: CASSLDSGGAYEQYF. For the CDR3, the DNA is TGTGCCAGCAGCTTAGATAGCGGGGGGGCGTACGAGCAGTACTTC. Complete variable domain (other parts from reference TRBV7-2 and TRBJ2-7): GAGVSQSPSNKVTEKGKDVELRCDPISGHTALYWYRQSLGQGLEFLIYFQGNSAPDKSGLPSDRFSAERTGGSVSTLTIQRTQQEDSAVYLCASSLDSGGAYEQYFGPGTRLTVT.

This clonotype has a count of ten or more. CDR3 amino acids: CSSAGAGDLTDTQYF. The CDR3 region has the DNA TGCAGCTCGGCGGGAGCAGGGGACCTCACAGATACGCAGTATTTT. The chain is built from TRBV29-1 and TRBJ2-3; D might be TRBD2 (7 bases). The CDR3 is made up of 15 amino acids. Germline assignment: CDR1 SQVTM and CDR2 ANQGSEA. V was cut by 8 bases and J by 2 bases, with 20 bases left in between.

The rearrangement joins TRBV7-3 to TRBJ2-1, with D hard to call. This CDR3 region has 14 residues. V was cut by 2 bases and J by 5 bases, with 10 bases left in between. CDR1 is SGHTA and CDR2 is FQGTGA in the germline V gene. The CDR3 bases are TGTGCCAGCAGCTTAGCAGGAAGTAACAATGAGCAGTTCTTC. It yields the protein CASSLAGSNNEQFF. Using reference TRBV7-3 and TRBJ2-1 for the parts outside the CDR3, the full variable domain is GAGVSQTPSNKVTEKGKYVELRCDPISGHTALYWYRQSLGQGPEFLIYFQGTGAADDSGLPNDRFFAVRPEGSVSTLKIQRTERGDSAVYLCASSLAGSNNEQFFGPGTRLTVL.

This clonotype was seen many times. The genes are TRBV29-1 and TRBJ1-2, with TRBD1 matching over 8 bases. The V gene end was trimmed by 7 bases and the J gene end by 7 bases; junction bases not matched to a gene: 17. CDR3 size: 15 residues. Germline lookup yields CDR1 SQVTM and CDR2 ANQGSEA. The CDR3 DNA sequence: TGCAGCGCCCAGGGGGCGACAAGCGGCCTCGCTGGCTACACCTTC. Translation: CSAQGATSGLAGYTF.

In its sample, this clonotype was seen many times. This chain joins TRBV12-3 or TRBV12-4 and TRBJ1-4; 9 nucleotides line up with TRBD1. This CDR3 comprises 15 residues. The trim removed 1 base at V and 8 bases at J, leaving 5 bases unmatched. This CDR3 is CASSLVGTGKEKLFF. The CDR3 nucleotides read TGTGCCAGCAGTTTAGTCGGGACAGGGAAAGAAAAACTGTTTTTT.

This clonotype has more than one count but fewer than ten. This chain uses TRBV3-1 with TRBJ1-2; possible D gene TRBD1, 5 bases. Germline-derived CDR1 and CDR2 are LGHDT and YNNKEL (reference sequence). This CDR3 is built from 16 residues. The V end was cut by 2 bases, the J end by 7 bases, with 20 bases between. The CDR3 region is CASSQTSTGPGGGYTF. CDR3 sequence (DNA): TGTGCCAGCAGCCAAACGTCTACAGGCCCCGGGGGTGGCTACACCTTC.

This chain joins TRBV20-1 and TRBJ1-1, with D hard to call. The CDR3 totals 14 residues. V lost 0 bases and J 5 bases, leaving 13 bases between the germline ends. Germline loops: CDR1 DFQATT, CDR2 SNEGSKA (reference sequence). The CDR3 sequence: CSARDGEWRTEAFF. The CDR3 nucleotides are TGCAGTGCTAGAGATGGTGAGTGGAGGACTGAAGCTTTCTTT.

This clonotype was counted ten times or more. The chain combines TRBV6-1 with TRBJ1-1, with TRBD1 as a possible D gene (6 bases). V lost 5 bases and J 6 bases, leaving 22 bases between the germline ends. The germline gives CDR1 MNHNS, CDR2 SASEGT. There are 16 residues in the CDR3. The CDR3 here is CASSPTTGRGSSEAFF. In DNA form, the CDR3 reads TGTGCCAGCAGTCCGACAACAGGGAGGGGGAGTTCTGAAGCTTTCTTT.

The CDR3 DNA reads as TGCGCCAGCAGCCACGCGGGGGACTACGAGCAGTACTTC. Its translation: CASSHAGDYEQYF. The V and J genes are TRBV5-1 and TRBJ2-7, with 7 bases aligning to TRBD2. This CDR3 comprises 13 residues. Germline lookup yields CDR1 SGHRS and CDR2 YFSETQ. The junction had 4 bases not matched to a gene; V was cut back by 4 bases and J by 3 bases.

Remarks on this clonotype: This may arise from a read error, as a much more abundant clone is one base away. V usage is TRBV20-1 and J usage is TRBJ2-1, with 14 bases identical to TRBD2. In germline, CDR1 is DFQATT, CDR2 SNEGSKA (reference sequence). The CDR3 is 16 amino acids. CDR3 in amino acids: CSAPGLAGASYNEQLF. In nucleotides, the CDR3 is TGCAGTGCCCCGGGACTAGCGGGGGCGTCCTACAATGAGCAGCTCTTC.